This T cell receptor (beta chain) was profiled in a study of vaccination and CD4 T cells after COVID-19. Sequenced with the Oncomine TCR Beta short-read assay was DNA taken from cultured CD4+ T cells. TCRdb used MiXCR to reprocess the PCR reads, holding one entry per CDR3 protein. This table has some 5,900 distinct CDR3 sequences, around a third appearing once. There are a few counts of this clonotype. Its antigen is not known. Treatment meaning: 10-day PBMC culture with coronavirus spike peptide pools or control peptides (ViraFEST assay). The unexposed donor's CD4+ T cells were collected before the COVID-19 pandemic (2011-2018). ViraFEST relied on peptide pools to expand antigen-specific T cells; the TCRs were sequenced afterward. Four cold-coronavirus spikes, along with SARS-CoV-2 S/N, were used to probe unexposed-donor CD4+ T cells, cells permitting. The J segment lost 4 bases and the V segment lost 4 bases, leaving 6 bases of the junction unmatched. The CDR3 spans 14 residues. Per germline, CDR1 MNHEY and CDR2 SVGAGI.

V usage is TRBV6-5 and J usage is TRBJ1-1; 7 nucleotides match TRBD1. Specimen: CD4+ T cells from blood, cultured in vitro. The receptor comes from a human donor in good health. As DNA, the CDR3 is TGTGCCAGCAGTTCGACAGGGTTTGGCACTGAAGCTTTCTTT. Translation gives CASSSTGFGTEAFF.